The clone carrying this T cell receptor (beta chain) was found many times. What it recognizes is unknown. These data belong to a study of naive and memory T cell subsets. The beta constant-region primer was an equimolar mix of two oligonucleotides covering TRBC1 and TRBC2. Four rounds of PCR amplified the ligated cDNA using nested alpha and beta constant-region primers plus SP2. MiXCR, applied by TCRdb to the UMI-ligation and nested PCR reads, yields one record per CDR3 protein. This table has just over 80,000 distinct CDR3 sequences, 9% to 9.5% appearing once. CD8 T cells were positively selected from what remained after CD4 positive selection. Four subsets defined by CD45RA and CD27 were sorted after CD3, CD4, CD8 and live/dead staining. Study-level findings and limits: Clonotypes here are unpaired alpha or beta chain sequences. Diversity fell and Gini index rose from naive through CM, EM, EMRA.

The receptor comes from a human donor in good health. Sequencing input: naive CD8+ T cells from blood.

The CDR3 loop is CAISETPLEAATGELFF. CDR3 in DNA: TGTGCCATCAGTGAGACCCCACTTGAGGCCGCCACCGGGGAGCTGTTTTTT. The V and J genes are TRBV10-3 and TRBJ2-2, with unresolved D. This CDR3 is 17 amino acids long. Germline V gives CDR1 ENHRY, CDR2 SYGVKD. V was clipped by 2 bases and J by 4 bases, with 17 bases between them.